These T cell receptor beta chains were read from a single sample in a study of blood T cell repertoires in COVID-19. The assay was immunoSEQ multiplex PCR, and TCRdb's table has in-frame clones only and misses some. This table has about 300,000 clones, just under 90% appearing once. Sequencing was performed on peripheral blood. The source of these receptors is a woman younger than 45 with COVID-19, enrolled during active disease. CDR3s include the opening cysteine and the closing phenylalanine or tryptophan. The D gene is left open where the match is weak. Expanded clones get a size class; other rows say once, few or many, or leave the size out.

J gene: TRBJ2-1; clone size: NA; D gene: TRBD2; V gene: TRBV4-2; CDR3 DNA: TGTGCCAGCAGCTCCCTTAGCGGGGGGATGAACAATGAGCAGTTCTTC; CDR3 protein: CASSSLSGGMNNEQFF
J gene: TRBJ1-2; clone size: NA; D gene: NA; V gene: TRBV5-1; CDR3 DNA: TGCGCCAGCAGCTTGGGCCTCGGGGGCTATGGCTACACCTTC; CDR3 protein: CASSLGLGGYGYTF
J gene: TRBJ2-1; clone size: few; D gene: NA; V gene: TRBV29-1; CDR3 DNA: TGCAGCGCCAACCTGGGCAGGGGATACAATGAGCAGTTCTTC; CDR3 protein: CSANLGRGYNEQFF
J gene: TRBJ1-1; clone size: NA; D gene: TRBD1; V gene: TRBV2; CDR3 DNA: TGTGCCAGCACCAACGGACAGGGGGCGAAGGCTTTCTTT; CDR3 protein: CASTNGQGAKAFF
J gene: TRBJ2-3; clone size: NA; D gene: TRBD1; V gene: TRBV2; CDR3 DNA: TGTGCCAGCAGTGACGTAGGACAGGGGAGCACAGATACGCAGTATTTT; CDR3 protein: CASSDVGQGSTDTQYF
J gene: TRBJ1-1; clone size: NA; D gene: NA; V gene: TRBV3-1/TRBV3-2; CDR3 DNA: TGTGCCAGCAGCCAAGATCCCGGGCGATATTTGGGGGGGATCACTGAAGCTTTCTTT; CDR3 protein: CASSQDPGRYLGGITEAFF
J gene: TRBJ2-4; clone size: NA; D gene: TRBD2; V gene: TRBV19; CDR3 DNA: TGTGCCAGTAGTATAGGTGTTAGCGGGGGATTAGCCAAAAACATTCAGTACTTC; CDR3 protein: CASSIGVSGGLAKNIQYF
J gene: TRBJ2-1; clone size: NA; D gene: NA; V gene: TRBV5-6; CDR3 DNA: TGTGCCAGCAGCTTGTTAATGCGGATCGATGAGCAGTTCTTC; CDR3 protein: CASSLLMRIDEQFF
J gene: TRBJ1-2; clone size: NA; D gene: NA; V gene: TRBV2; CDR3 DNA: TGTGCCAGCAGTGACGGTAGCGGCAGGAACTATGGCTACACCTTC; CDR3 protein: CASSDGSGRNYGYTF
J gene: TRBJ1-2; clone size: few; D gene: TRBD1; V gene: TRBV3-1/TRBV3-2; CDR3 DNA: TGTGCCAGCAGCCGCCTAGGACAGGCCTTGGAAGGCTACACCTTC; CDR3 protein: CASSRLGQALEGYTF
J gene: TRBJ1-2; clone size: once; D gene: NA; V gene: TRBV7-9; CDR3 DNA: TGTGCCAGCAGCTCCGGAGATCTCTATGGCTACACCTTC; CDR3 protein: CASSSGDLYGYTF
J gene: TRBJ1-2; clone size: NA; D gene: NA; V gene: TRBV19; CDR3 DNA: TGTGCCAGTAGTAAAGAAACTGGCTATGGCTACACCTTC; CDR3 protein: CASSKETGYGYTF
J gene: TRBJ2-5; clone size: NA; D gene: NA; V gene: TRBV7-9; CDR3 DNA: TGTGCCAGCAGCCCGGCGAGAGAGGTGGAATACTTC; CDR3 protein: CASSPAREVEYF
J gene: TRBJ1-1; clone size: once; D gene: TRBD1; V gene: TRBV2; CDR3 DNA: TGTGCCAGCAGTCCCCAGGGACAGGGGGCATCCCGGGCTTTCTTT; CDR3 protein: CASSPQGQGASRAFF
J gene: TRBJ2-1; clone size: NA; D gene: NA; V gene: TRBV7-2; CDR3 DNA: TGTGCCAGCAGCTGGGGGGTTGGGACAGTCTACAATGAGCAGTTCTTC; CDR3 protein: CASSWGVGTVYNEQFF
J gene: TRBJ2-2; clone size: NA; D gene: NA; V gene: TRBV7-2; CDR3 DNA: TGTGCCAGCAGCTTAAACGGCGGGGAAATGGTCGGGGAGCTGTTTTTT; CDR3 protein: CASSLNGGEMVGELFF
J gene: TRBJ1-5; clone size: NA; D gene: TRBD1; V gene: TRBV28; CDR3 DNA: TGTGCCAGCAGTTATGCGGGCCGGACAGGAGCGCAGCCCCAGCATTTT; CDR3 protein: CASSYAGRTGAQPQHF
J gene: TRBJ2-2; clone size: NA; D gene: TRBD1; V gene: TRBV5-1; CDR3 DNA: TGCGCCAGCAGCCCCACCCCCGGGACAGGGAGCGACACCGGGGAGCTGTTTTTT; CDR3 protein: CASSPTPGTGSDTGELFF
J gene: TRBJ2-2; clone size: few; D gene: NA; V gene: TRBV4-3; CDR3 DNA: TGCGCCAGCAGCCAAGATCTGGGTCAGGGCGGCACCGGGGAGCTGTTTTTT; CDR3 protein: CASSQDLGQGGTGELFF
J gene: TRBJ1-6; clone size: NA; D gene: NA; V gene: TRBV6-5; CDR3 DNA: TGTGCCAGCAGTTACTCGGGGGGTTTTTCGCCCCTCCACTTT; CDR3 protein: CASSYSGGFSPLHF
J gene: TRBJ1-6; clone size: NA; D gene: TRBD1; V gene: TRBV13; CDR3 DNA: TGTGCCAGCAGCTTCGGACAGGGAATGGTACCCCTCCACTTT; CDR3 protein: CASSFGQGMVPLHF
J gene: TRBJ1-2; clone size: NA; D gene: NA; V gene: TRBV6-7; CDR3 DNA: TGTGCCAGCAGTTACTACGAAGTGGGGGGTTGGGGCTACACCTTC; CDR3 protein: CASSYYEVGGWGYTF
J gene: TRBJ1-1; clone size: NA; D gene: NA; V gene: TRBV6-2/TRBV6-3; CDR3 DNA: TGTGCCAGCAGCCCGCGGACAGTGCGGAACACTGAAGCTTTCTTT; CDR3 protein: CASSPRTVRNTEAFF
J gene: TRBJ1-2; clone size: NA; D gene: TRBD1; V gene: TRBV5-1; CDR3 DNA: TGCGCCAGCAGACCAGGGGGGACTGTCTATGGCTACACCTTC; CDR3 protein: CASRPGGTVYGYTF
J gene: TRBJ1-4; clone size: NA; D gene: NA; V gene: TRBV19; CDR3 DNA: TGTGCCAGCTCTGCAATAGCAACTAATGAAAAACTGTTTTTT; CDR3 protein: CASSAIATNEKLFF
J gene: TRBJ2-7; clone size: once; D gene: NA; V gene: TRBV11-3; CDR3 DNA: TGTGCCAGCAGCTTAGACGGTTACTCCTACGAGCAGTACTTC; CDR3 protein: CASSLDGYSYEQYF
J gene: TRBJ2-2; clone size: NA; D gene: NA; V gene: TRBV5-1; CDR3 DNA: TGCGCCAGCAGCAAAGAAACCGGGGCGAACACCGGGGAGCTGTTTTTT; CDR3 protein: CASSKETGANTGELFF
J gene: TRBJ2-1; clone size: NA; D gene: NA; V gene: TRBV4-3; CDR3 DNA: TGCGCCAGCAGCCAAGATCGACAGTCCAACTCCTACAATGAGCAGTTCTTC; CDR3 protein: CASSQDRQSNSYNEQFF
J gene: TRBJ2-3; clone size: NA; D gene: NA; V gene: TRBV5-1; CDR3 DNA: TGCGCCAGCAGCGAGAAGGTGCAGGGCCGCACAGATACGCAGTATTTT; CDR3 protein: CASSEKVQGRTDTQYF
J gene: TRBJ1-5; clone size: NA; D gene: NA; V gene: TRBV7-9; CDR3 DNA: TGTGCCAGCAGTCCAGGGTGGGGTCAGCCCCAGCATTTT; CDR3 protein: CASSPGWGQPQHF
J gene: TRBJ1-5; clone size: NA; D gene: NA; V gene: TRBV2; CDR3 DNA: TGTGCCAGCAGTGAAGAACTGAGGCAGCCCCAGCATTTT; CDR3 protein: CASSEELRQPQHF
J gene: TRBJ2-1; clone size: once; D gene: TRBD1; V gene: TRBV10-3; CDR3 DNA: TGTGCCATCAGCAAGACACCCCCGGGACAGGGGTACATTGAGCAGTTCTTC; CDR3 protein: CAISKTPPGQGYIEQFF
J gene: TRBJ1-2; clone size: once; D gene: NA; V gene: TRBV3-1/TRBV3-2; CDR3 DNA: TGTGCCAGCAGCCTCGGGACAATCGGCTACACCTTC; CDR3 protein: CASSLGTIGYTF
J gene: TRBJ2-1; clone size: NA; D gene: TRBD2; V gene: TRBV7-6; CDR3 DNA: TGTGCCAGCAGCTTAGATGATAGCGGGGGGGGCGATTACAATGAGCAGTTCTTC; CDR3 protein: CASSLDDSGGGDYNEQFF
J gene: TRBJ1-1; clone size: NA; D gene: NA; V gene: TRBV19; CDR3 DNA: TGTGCCAGTAGGCCAGACAGTTGGTCCGGTGAAGCTTTCTTT; CDR3 protein: CASRPDSWSGEAFF
J gene: TRBJ1-4; clone size: NA; D gene: NA; V gene: TRBV2; CDR3 DNA: TGTGCCAGCCTCGGGACATTGTTTTTT; CDR3 protein: CASLGTLFF
J gene: TRBJ1-1; clone size: NA; D gene: TRBD1; V gene: TRBV5-4; CDR3 DNA: TGTGCCAGCAGCTTCCCAGGGGGGAACACTGAAGCTTTCTTT; CDR3 protein: CASSFPGGNTEAFF
J gene: TRBJ1-3; clone size: NA; D gene: TRBD1; V gene: TRBV29-1; CDR3 DNA: TGCAGCGTCGCACCGGGACAGGGTTCTGGAAACACCATATATTTT; CDR3 protein: CSVAPGQGSGNTIYF
J gene: TRBJ2-1; clone size: NA; D gene: TRBD2; V gene: TRBV19; CDR3 DNA: TGTGCCAGTAGTATAACGACTAGCGGGGGTGGGGAGTTCTTC; CDR3 protein: CASSITTSGGGEFF
J gene: TRBJ1-6; clone size: NA; D gene: NA; V gene: TRBV6-5; CDR3 DNA: TGTGCCAGCAGCCAAGTACTCTCCTATAATTCACCCCTCCACTTT; CDR3 protein: CASSQVLSYNSPLHF
J gene: TRBJ2-7; clone size: NA; D gene: TRBD2; V gene: TRBV4-2; CDR3 DNA: TGTGCCAGCAGCCCCGAAGCGGGGGGCCACTACGAGCAGTACTTC; CDR3 protein: CASSPEAGGHYEQYF
J gene: TRBJ2-5; clone size: NA; D gene: TRBD2; V gene: TRBV6-1; CDR3 DNA: TGTGCCAGCAGTGTCCTACTAGCGGGGGGCGGGGAGACCCAGTACTTC; CDR3 protein: CASSVLLAGGGETQYF
J gene: TRBJ1-1; clone size: once; D gene: TRBD1; V gene: TRBV29-1; CDR3 DNA: TGCAGCGTTGAAGGCCGGGGACAGGTTGAAGCTTTCTTT; CDR3 protein: CSVEGRGQVEAFF
J gene: TRBJ1-3; clone size: NA; D gene: NA; V gene: TRBV7-9; CDR3 DNA: TGTGCCAGCAGCTTAGCTAGCTCTGGAAACACCATATATTTT; CDR3 protein: CASSLASSGNTIYF
J gene: TRBJ1-5; clone size: NA; D gene: TRBD1; V gene: TRBV6-5; CDR3 DNA: TGTGCCAGCAGTTACGGGACAGGGAGAAATCAGCCCCAGCATTTT; CDR3 protein: CASSYGTGRNQPQHF
J gene: TRBJ2-3; clone size: once; D gene: TRBD1; V gene: TRBV6-5; CDR3 DNA: TGTGCCAGCGACAGGGGGCAGAAGGACACAGATACGCAGTATTTT; CDR3 protein: CASDRGQKDTDTQYF
J gene: TRBJ1-1; clone size: NA; D gene: NA; V gene: TRBV2; CDR3 DNA: TGTGCCAGCACCCGCACTTTATTCACTGAAGCTTTCTTT; CDR3 protein: CASTRTLFTEAFF
J gene: TRBJ2-3; clone size: NA; D gene: TRBD1; V gene: TRBV7-3; CDR3 DNA: TGTGCCAGCAGCTTACAGGGGACAGGGGGTCCAGATACGCAGTATTTT; CDR3 protein: CASSLQGTGGPDTQYF
J gene: TRBJ1-2; clone size: NA; D gene: TRBD1; V gene: TRBV4-2; CDR3 DNA: TGTGCCAGCAGCCAAGAAGTAGGACAGGGTCGCTACACCTTC; CDR3 protein: CASSQEVGQGRYTF
J gene: TRBJ1-1; clone size: NA; D gene: NA; V gene: TRBV28; CDR3 DNA: TGTGCCAGCAGTGGGGATAGGATGGGGGGGAACACTGAAGCTTTCTTT; CDR3 protein: CASSGDRMGGNTEAFF
J gene: TRBJ2-2; clone size: NA; D gene: NA; V gene: TRBV7-2; CDR3 DNA: TGTGCCAGCAGCTTTGGTACGGGGGTAGACACCGGGGAGCTGTTTTTT; CDR3 protein: CASSFGTGVDTGELFF